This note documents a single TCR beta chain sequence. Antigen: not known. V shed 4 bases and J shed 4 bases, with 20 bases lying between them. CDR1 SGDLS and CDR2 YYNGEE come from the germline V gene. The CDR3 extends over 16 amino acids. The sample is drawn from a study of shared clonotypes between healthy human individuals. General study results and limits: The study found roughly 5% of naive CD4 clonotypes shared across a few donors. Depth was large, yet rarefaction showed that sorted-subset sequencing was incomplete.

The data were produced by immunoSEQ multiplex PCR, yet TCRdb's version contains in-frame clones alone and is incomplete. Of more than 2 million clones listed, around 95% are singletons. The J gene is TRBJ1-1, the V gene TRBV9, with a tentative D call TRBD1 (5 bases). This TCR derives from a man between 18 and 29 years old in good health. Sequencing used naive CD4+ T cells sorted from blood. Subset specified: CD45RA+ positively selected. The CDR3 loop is CASSSRGGDSITEAFF. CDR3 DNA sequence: TGTGCCAGCAGCTCCCGCGGGGGAGATTCTATCACTGAAGCTTTCTTT.